A selection of T cell receptor beta chains follows, all from one sample in a study of cytomegalovirus exposure and HLA in healthy donors. Profiled with immunoSEQ multiplex PCR; TCRdb holds only in-frame clones, not every one. The sample has about 200,000 clones, about four fifths seen once; the top ten hold 2.5% to 3%. The source material was PBMCs. The receptors come from a man younger than 40 in good health and CMV-seronegative. CDR3s include the opening cysteine and the closing phenylalanine or tryptophan. D genes are given only for firm matches. Some rows have no size entry. The others give once, few or many, or a class for an expanded clone.

v_call,clone_size,cdr3_length,j_call,d_call,cdr3_nt,cdr3_aa
TRBV6-5,NA,14,TRBJ1-5,TRBD1,TGTGCCAGCAGCCCCGGGACAGGGGGTCAGCCCCAGCATTTT,CASSPGTGGQPQHF
TRBV6-1,once,15,TRBJ1-4,TRBD1,TGTGCCAGCAGTGCAGTGGCAGGGGGTTGGGAAAAACTGTTTTTT,CASSAVAGGWEKLFF
TRBV4-2,NA,13,TRBJ1-2,NA,TGTGCCAGCAGCCAGAGGACTGACTATGGCTACACCTTC,CASSQRTDYGYTF
TRBV6-5,once,12,TRBJ1-1,NA,TGTGCCAGCACAACGGGAAGCACTGAAGCTTTCTTT,CASTTGSTEAFF
TRBV6-5,few,13,TRBJ2-7,NA,TGTGCCAGCAGTCCAGGGTTCTCCTACGAGCAGTACTTC,CASSPGFSYEQYF
TRBV18,NA,15,TRBJ2-1,TRBD1,TGTGCCAGCTCACGGGACAGGGGAGACTACAATGAGCAGTTCTTC,CASSRDRGDYNEQFF
TRBV2,NA,18,TRBJ1-1,NA,TGTGCCAGCGGGCAACCGGTTGATGGAAAGACGGAAGGGGATGAAGCTTTCTTT,CASGQPVDGKTEGDEAFF
TRBV28,NA,14,TRBJ2-7,NA,TGTGCCAGCAGTTTATACGGGATAACCTACGAGCAGTACTTC,CASSLYGITYEQYF
TRBV9,NA,15,TRBJ1-6,NA,TGTGCCAGCAGCGCCCTCGGGATGGGCAATTCACCCCTCCACTTT,CASSALGMGNSPLHF
TRBV5-1,NA,16,TRBJ1-1,TRBD1,TGCGCCAGCACAAAACAGGGGGGGACCCCTTACCTAGAAGCTTTCTTT,CASTKQGGTPYLEAFF
TRBV6-5,NA,12,TRBJ2-7,NA,TGTGCCAGCAGTTGGTCAGGTTACGAGCAGTACTTC,CASSWSGYEQYF
TRBV2,few,15,TRBJ1-4,NA,TGTGCCAGCAGTGACGCGGGGGTAAAGAATGAAAAACTGTTTTTT,CASSDAGVKNEKLFF
TRBV6-6,few,15,TRBJ2-5,NA,TGTGCCAGCAGTTACTCGAAACAGGGCTGGGAGACCCAGTACTTC,CASSYSKQGWETQYF
TRBV19,once,16,TRBJ1-6,NA,TGTGCCAGTAGTATAGCTGGTAGACAGGCAAAATCACCCCTCCACTTT,CASSIAGRQAKSPLHF
TRBV5-1,NA,13,TRBJ1-5,NA,TGCGCCAGCAGAGAGGAGGTTAATCAGCCCCAGCATTTT,CASREEVNQPQHF
TRBV6-5,NA,15,TRBJ2-2,NA,TGTGCCAGCAGTTACTACCGGGGAGGCACCGGGGAGCTGTTTTTT,CASSYYRGGTGELFF
TRBV9,NA,12,TRBJ2-3,NA,TGTGCCAGCAGCGTAGCGGACAATACGCAGTATTTT,CASSVADNTQYF
TRBV27,NA,13,TRBJ1-1,TRBD1,TGTGCCAGCAGCCACACAGGGGATCGTGCAGCTTTCTTT,CASSHTGDRAAFF
TRBV10-1,NA,14,TRBJ2-2,TRBD1,TGCGCCAGCAGTGCCCATGGGACAGCCGGGGAGCTGTTTTTT,CASSAHGTAGELFF
TRBV28,NA,19,TRBJ2-2,NA,TGTGCCAGCAGTTTGCTTCGGTGGCGGAAAAATTCGAACACCGGGGAGCTGTTTTTT,CASSLLRWRKNSNTGELFF
TRBV4-1,NA,15,TRBJ2-7,TRBD1,TGCGCCAGCAGCCAACCCGGACAGGGGACCTACGAGCAGTACTTC,CASSQPGQGTYEQYF
TRBV7-9,NA,14,TRBJ1-4,NA,TGTGCCAGCAGCTTATGGCAGGGTAATGAAAAACTGTTTTTT,CASSLWQGNEKLFF
TRBV5-5,once,13,TRBJ2-5,TRBD1,TGTGCCAGCAGGGAGACAGGGGGAGAGACCCAGTACTTC,CASRETGGETQYF
TRBV7-6,NA,18,TRBJ2-3,NA,TGTGCCAGCAGAAAACAGGGGGGGGGAAGCGGGGTTCAGGATACGCAGTATTTT,CASRKQGGGSGVQDTQYF
TRBV11-2,NA,14,TRBJ1-2,TRBD1,TGTGCCAGCAGCCGGGACAGTCCTAACTATGGCTACACCTTC,CASSRDSPNYGYTF
TRBV7-6,NA,13,TRBJ1-6,NA,TGTGCCAGCAGCTTATCTAATAATTCACCCCTCCACTTT,CASSLSNNSPLHF
TRBV27,NA,16,TRBJ2-1,TRBD2,TGTGCCAGCAATTCGCGAAGGACTAGCGGGAACAATGAGCAGTTCTTC,CASNSRRTSGNNEQFF
TRBV27,NA,14,TRBJ2-2,NA,TGTGCCAGCAGTCACGGAGGGGGCGCCGGGGAGCTGTTTTTT,CASSHGGGAGELFF
TRBV19,NA,14,TRBJ1-1,NA,TGTGCCAGTAGTATAAGAGGCTTGAACACTGAAGCTTTCTTT,CASSIRGLNTEAFF
TRBV18,NA,13,TRBJ2-5,NA,TGTGCCAGCTCACCACTGGGCCTAGAGACCCAGTACTTC,CASSPLGLETQYF
TRBV5-5,NA,16,TRBJ2-3,NA,TGTGCCAGCAGCCTGACGGGAAATGCGAGGGCAGATACGCAGTATTTT,CASSLTGNARADTQYF
TRBV28,NA,15,TRBJ2-2,TRBD2,TGTGCCAGCAGACCCCAGCTAGCGGGGGGTGGGGAGCTGTTTTTT,CASRPQLAGGGELFF
TRBV6-1,NA,14,TRBJ1-5,TRBD1,TGTGCCAGCAGTCCGGGACAGGGCCTGGTGCCCCAGCATTTT,CASSPGQGLVPQHF
TRBV5-3,NA,16,TRBJ1-3,NA,TGTGCCAGAAGCTTGGCCCGCAGGGGATCTGGAAACACCATATATTTT,CARSLARRGSGNTIYF
TRBV4-3,NA,16,TRBJ2-5,TRBD2,TGCGCCAGCAGCCAGGGACTAGCGGGGGGGCAAGAGACCCAGTACTTC,CASSQGLAGGQETQYF
TRBV28,few,13,TRBJ1-1,TRBD1,TGTGCCAGCAGGGACAGGATGGGGTATGAAGCTTTCTTT,CASRDRMGYEAFF
TRBV7-9,NA,16,TRBJ2-7,TRBD2,TGTGCCAGCAGTCCTGGGGCGGGGGGGCCATTCGGCGAGCAGTACTTC,CASSPGAGGPFGEQYF
TRBV28,NA,19,TRBJ2-2,NA,TGTGCCAGCAGTTATGATGAGGGACTGCTAAAAGTGAACACCGGGGAGCTGTTTTTT,CASSYDEGLLKVNTGELFF
TRBV5-1,NA,12,TRBJ1-5,NA,TGCGCCAGCAGCCGACAGAATCAGCCCCAGCATTTT,CASSRQNQPQHF
TRBV19,NA,17,TRBJ1-1,TRBD1,TGTGCCAGTAGTCCCACCGGGACAGGAGTATTGAACACTGAAGCTTTCTTT,CASSPTGTGVLNTEAFF
TRBV18,NA,18,TRBJ2-7,NA,TGTGCCAGCTCACCAGGGGGGGCGCAGACAAATAAAGCATACGAGCAGTACTTC,CASSPGGAQTNKAYEQYF
TRBV6-5,NA,15,TRBJ2-5,NA,TGTGCCAGCAGTTACGGGTCAGACAGTTTGAAGACCCAGTACTTC,CASSYGSDSLKTQYF
TRBV28,NA,16,TRBJ2-1,TRBD2,TGTGCCAGCAGTTCCAGCGGGGATCGCTCCTACAATGAGCAGTTCTTC,CASSSSGDRSYNEQFF
TRBV27,NA,13,TRBJ1-1,NA,TGTGCCAGCAGTTTATTTCGAGGCACTGAAGCTTTCTTT,CASSLFRGTEAFF
TRBV7-2,NA,16,TRBJ2-3,TRBD2,TGTGCCAGCAAGCGTGGTGGGACTAGCGGCACAGATACGCAGTATTTT,CASKRGGTSGTDTQYF
TRBV9,NA,15,TRBJ2-7,TRBD2,TGTGCCAGCAGCGGGCGGGAGCCGGGGCGGGAGGAGCAGTACTTC,CASSGREPGREEQYF
TRBV7-9,NA,16,TRBJ2-2,TRBD1,TGTGCCAGCAGCTACGGACAGGGATTTTACACCGGGGAGCTGTTTTTT,CASSYGQGFYTGELFF
TRBV28,NA,13,TRBJ2-7,TRBD2,TGTGCCAGCAGTAGCGGGGGTTCCCACGAGCAGTACTTC,CASSSGGSHEQYF
TRBV2,NA,12,TRBJ1-1,NA,TGTGCCAGCAGTGATCCAGGCACTGAAGCTTTCTTT,CASSDPGTEAFF
TRBV28,few,14,TRBJ1-5,NA,TGTGCCAGCAGTTTGGGGCAGGGCAATCAGCCCCAGCATTTT,CASSLGQGNQPQHF